The next 15 T cell receptor beta chains were all read from a single sample in a study of PD-L1 blockade in urothelial cancer. Time point of the sample: peripheral blood 6 weeks after treatment start. Clones were sequenced by immunoSEQ multiplex PCR, and TCRdb holds only the in-frame ones, with some missing. This table holds about 120,000 clones, 85% to 90% found once. The source was PBMCs, collected around atezolizumab (anti-PD-L1) treatment. Receptors originate from a man in his 60s with urothelial cancer.

This sequence joins TRBV5-1 and TRBJ2-7; 9 bases line up with TRBD2. The CDR3 has 15 residues. In germline, CDR1 is SGHRS, CDR2 YFSETQ. V shed 4 bases, J shed 7 bases, and the junction held 12 bases outside the gene matches. The CDR3 DNA follows: TGCGCCAGCAGCGCCACCGCGGGAGGGCCGGGGGAGCAGTACTTC. Residues: CASSATAGGPGEQYF.

This clone was found a few times. This sequence joins TRBV19 and TRBJ1-3; D not resolved. V was pared by 5 bases and J by 6 bases, with 20 bases between. CDR1 and CDR2 (germline): LNHDA, SQIVND (reference sequence). The CDR3 covers 16 residues. The CDR3, as DNA: TGTGCCAGTAGTCTCCTCGAGGCGGAGGGTGCAAACACCATATATTTT. This sequence encodes CASSLLEAEGANTIYF.

J is TRBJ1-1 and V is TRBV6-6, with D perhaps TRBD1 (5 bases). Germline V lookup: CDR1 MNHNY, CDR2 SVGAGI (reference sequence). The CDR3 spans 13 residues. Trimming cost V 6 bases and J 1 base, with 9 bases left between them. The CDR3 DNA sequence: TGTGCCAGCAGACCTGACAGGAACACTGAAGCTTTCTTT. It translates to CASRPDRNTEAFF.

The genes are TRBV19 and TRBJ2-7, with 15 bases identical to TRBD2. Germline assignment: CDR1 LNHDA and CDR2 SQIVND (reference sequence). Trimming removed 5 bases from V and 2 bases from J; junction bases left unmatched: 4. The CDR3 sequence is 16 residues long. The CDR3 is CASSPGTSGGTYEQYF. CDR3 DNA: TGTGCCAGTAGTCCAGGGACTAGCGGGGGGACCTACGAGCAGTACTTC.

This clone appeared once. V gene TRBV7-9 combines with J gene TRBJ2-1; 7 nucleotides match TRBD1. The J segment lost 2 bases and the V segment lost 0 bases, leaving 1 base of the junction unmatched. Germline V gives CDR1 SEHNR, CDR2 FQNEAQ (reference sequence). The CDR3 spans 15 residues. The CDR3 is CASSLAGTAYNEQFF. CDR3 bases: TGTGCCAGCAGCTTAGCTGGGACAGCCTACAATGAGCAGTTCTTC.

The chain uses TRBV5-1 and TRBJ2-7, with 7 positions matching TRBD2. Germline CDR1 is SGHRS and CDR2 is YFSETQ. This CDR3 region has 16 residues. The V segment lost 4 bases and the J segment 7 bases; nucleotides outside the gene matches: 17. The CDR3 loop reads CASSPLERGRVGEQYF. The CDR3 DNA reads TGCGCCAGCAGCCCCCTCGAGCGCGGGAGAGTGGGGGAGCAGTACTTC.

CDR3 residues: CASSRRGVNTEAFF. Here the CDR3 DNA reads TGTGCCAGCAGCCGACGGGGAGTAAACACTGAAGCTTTCTTT. The chain combines TRBV11-3 with TRBJ1-1; D remains unclear. Trimming pared 5 bases from V and 2 bases from J, leaving 12 bases between. This CDR3 contains 14 residues. Per germline, CDR1 SGHNT and CDR2 YENEEA. The full variable domain, its missing parts supplied by reference TRBV11-3 and TRBJ1-1, is EAGVVQSPRYKIIEKKQPVAFWCNPISGHNTLYWYLQNLGQGPELLIRYENEEAVDDSQLPKDRFSAERLKGVDSTLKIQPAELGDSAVYLCASSRRGVNTEAFFGQGTRLTVV.

The chain joins TRBV23-1 to TRBJ2-2, with no clear D. TRBV23-1 falls under the ORF class, with uncertain function. The CDR3 has 12 residues. V shed 7 bases and J shed 7 bases, with 10 bases lying between them. In DNA form, the CDR3 reads TGCGCCAGCACCCTCCCAGACGGGGAGCTGTTTTTT. It codes for CASTLPDGELFF.

V usage is TRBV7-8 and J usage is TRBJ2-2; 8 bases fit TRBD1. V was pared by 0 bases and J by 7 bases, with 10 bases of the junction left unmatched. Germline V gene lookup returns CDR1 SGHVS and CDR2 FQNEAQ. The CDR3 runs to 17 residues. The CDR3 is CASSLATPGQVVGELFF. CDR3 nucleotides: TGTGCCAGCAGCTTAGCGACTCCGGGACAGGTAGTCGGGGAGCTGTTTTTT.

The chain joins TRBV4-2 to TRBJ1-2; possibly TRBD1 for D (6 bases). Germline V gene sequence: CDR1 LGHNA, CDR2 YNFKEQ. CDR3 length equals 15 residues. V was pared by 0 bases and J by 4 bases, with 12 bases between. CDR3 region: CASSQDRGASYGYTF. In DNA, the CDR3 is TGTGCCAGCAGCCAAGATCGGGGGGCTAGCTATGGCTACACCTTC.

The CDR3 spells CASRRGLAEETQYF. The DNA of the CDR3 is TGCGCCAGCAGACGGGGACTAGCGGAAGAGACCCAGTACTTC. V gene TRBV10-2 combines with J gene TRBJ2-5; 11 bases are a match to TRBD2. V lost 6 bases and J lost 3; bases outside the gene matches: 3. The CDR3 totals 14 residues. Germline assignment: CDR1 WSHSY and CDR2 SAAADI.

The chain uses TRBV28 and TRBJ1-4, with a possible D match to TRBD1 (5 bases). Germline loops: CDR1 MDHEN, CDR2 SYDVKM. With 3 bases removed from V and 2 bases from J, the gap between germline ends came to 13 bases. CDR3 size: 16 residues. The CDR3 protein is CASSLFQGSTNEKLFF. Written as DNA, the CDR3 is TGTGCCAGCAGTTTGTTCCAGGGTAGTACTAATGAAAAACTGTTTTTT.

The table lists this clone with a count of one. The V and J genes are TRBV28 and TRBJ2-7, with 10 bases aligning to TRBD1. Unmatched junction bases numbered 11, after V lost 6 bases and J lost 0 bases. Germline V gene lookup returns CDR1 MDHEN and CDR2 SYDVKM. This CDR3 spans 17 amino acids. CDR3 region: CASSGQGETYSSYEQYF. As DNA, the CDR3 is TGTGCCAGCAGCGGACAGGGGGAAACCTACTCCTCCTACGAGCAGTACTTC.

CDR3 sequence (DNA): TGTGCCAGCAGCCCCGGGACAGGGGAGGAAAAACTGTTTTTT. Its protein product is CASSPGTGEEKLFF. V gene TRBV5-4 combines with J gene TRBJ1-4; 10 bases map to TRBD1. The CDR3 runs to 14 residues. Per the germline V gene, CDR1 is SGHNT and CDR2 is YYREEE (reference sequence). The V segment lost 4 bases and the J segment 8 bases; nucleotides outside the gene matches: 5.

This chain uses TRBV28 with TRBJ2-5, with D perhaps matching TRBD1 (6 bases). Germline V CDR1 and CDR2: MDHEN, SYDVKM. This CDR3 region has 16 residues. V shed 5 bases and J shed 0 bases, with 16 bases lying between them. The DNA for the CDR3 is TGTGCCAGCAGTGGGACGGACAGAGGCCACCAAGAGACCCAGTACTTC. Protein: CASSGTDRGHQETQYF.